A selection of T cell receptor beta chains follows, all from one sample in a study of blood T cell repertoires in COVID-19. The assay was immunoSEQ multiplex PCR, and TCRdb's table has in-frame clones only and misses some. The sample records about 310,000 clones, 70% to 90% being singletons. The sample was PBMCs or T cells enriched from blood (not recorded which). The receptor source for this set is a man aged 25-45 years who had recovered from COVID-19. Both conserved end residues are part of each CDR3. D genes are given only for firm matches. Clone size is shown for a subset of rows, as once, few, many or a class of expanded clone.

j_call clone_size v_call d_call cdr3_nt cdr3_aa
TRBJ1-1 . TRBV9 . TGTGCCAGCAGCGTTTCCGGGGGGCAAAACACTGAAGCTTTCTTT CASSVSGGQNTEAFF
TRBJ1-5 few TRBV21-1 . TGTGCCAGCAGCGCCCCCGGGACAGGGGAGGAGAATCAGCCCCAGCATTTT CASSAPGTGEENQPQHF
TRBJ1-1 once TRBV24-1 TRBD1 TGTGCCACCAGTAAAGTAGAGGATGGACAGGAGAACACTGAAGCTTTCTTT CATSKVEDGQENTEAFF
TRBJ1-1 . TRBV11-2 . TGTGCCAGCAGCTTCTATATGAACACTGAAGCTTTCTTT CASSFYMNTEAFF
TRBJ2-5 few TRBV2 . TGTGCCAGCAGACAGTACCAAGAGACCCAGTACTTC CASRQYQETQYF
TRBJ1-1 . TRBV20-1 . TGCAGTGCTAGCTCGAACACTGAAGCTTTCTTT CSASSNTEAFF
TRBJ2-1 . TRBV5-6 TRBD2 TGTGCCAGCAGCTTGCTAGCGGGGGGTTACAATGAGCAGTTCTTC CASSLLAGGYNEQFF
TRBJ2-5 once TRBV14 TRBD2 TGTGCCAGCAGCCAAGATGGCCAGCGGGGAGGGGAGACCCAGTACTTC CASSQDGQRGGETQYF
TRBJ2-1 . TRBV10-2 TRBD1 TGCGCCATCATACCGGGACAGGGAGTGAATGAGCAGTTCTTC CAIIPGQGVNEQFF
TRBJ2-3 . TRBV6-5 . TGTGCCAGCAGTACTCAGGGGGTAGCGGCAGATACGCAGTATTTT CASSTQGVAADTQYF
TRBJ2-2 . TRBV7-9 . TGTGCCAGCAGCTTAAAGTTTGGGCTCCAGAACACCGGGGAGCTGTTTTTT CASSLKFGLQNTGELFF
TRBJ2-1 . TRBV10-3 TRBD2 TGTGCCATCAGTGGAGGCGGGGGGGGCTACCGATACAATGAGCAGTTCTTC CAISGGGGGYRYNEQFF
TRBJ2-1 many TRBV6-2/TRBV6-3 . TGTGCCAGCAGCCGACGGGGGATCTCCTACAATGAGCAGTTCTTC CASSRRGISYNEQFF
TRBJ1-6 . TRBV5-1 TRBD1 TGCGCCAGCAGAATTGACAGGGGGGGTTCACCCCTCCACTTT CASRIDRGGSPLHF
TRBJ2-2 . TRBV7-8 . TGTGCCAGCAGCTCACAGGGAAACTCGAACACCGGGGAGCTGTTTTTT CASSSQGNSNTGELFF
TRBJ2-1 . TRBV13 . TGTGCCAGCAGCCCGCAGGGGGGCTACAATGAGCAGTTCTTC CASSPQGGYNEQFF
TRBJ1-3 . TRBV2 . TGTGCCAGCAGCCTCAGAGGAAACACCATATATTTT CASSLRGNTIYF
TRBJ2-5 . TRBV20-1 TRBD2 TGCAGTGCTAGTCGCGGGGGTCGCCAAGAGACCCAGTACTTC CSASRGGRQETQYF
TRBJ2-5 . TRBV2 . TGTGCCAGCATTCCGCGGGGTCCGGTGGAGACCCAGTACTTC CASIPRGPVETQYF
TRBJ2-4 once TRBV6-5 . TGTGCCAGCAGGACACCCACAGTGGCCAAAAACATTCAGTACTTC CASRTPTVAKNIQYF
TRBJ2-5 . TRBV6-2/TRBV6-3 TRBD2 TGTGCCAGCAGTTACGGACTAGCGGGGGATGTAGAGACCCAGTACTTC CASSYGLAGDVETQYF
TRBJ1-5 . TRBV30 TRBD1 TGTGCCTGGAGTCACGGGACAGGGCTGCAGCCCCAGCATTTT CAWSHGTGLQPQHF
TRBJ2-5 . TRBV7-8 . TGTGCCAGCAGCTTAAGTTCAGGGGAGTATGAGACCCAGTACTTC CASSLSSGEYETQYF
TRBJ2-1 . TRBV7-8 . TGTGCCAGCAGCCGAATCCAGGGAACTGAGCAGTTCTTC CASSRIQGTEQFF
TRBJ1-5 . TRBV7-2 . TGTGCCAGCAGCTTATATTTCGGGAGCAATCAGCCCCAGCATTTT CASSLYFGSNQPQHF
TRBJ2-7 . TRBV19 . TGTGCCAGTAGTACGGGACATATGTACGAGCAGTACTTC CASSTGHMYEQYF
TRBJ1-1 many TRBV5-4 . TGTGCCAGCACGAACCAGGAAGAAAGCACTGAAGCTTTCTTT CASTNQEESTEAFF
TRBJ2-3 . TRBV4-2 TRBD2 TGTGCCAGCAGCCAAGACCGCGGGGGAGGCACAGATACGCAGTATTTT CASSQDRGGGTDTQYF
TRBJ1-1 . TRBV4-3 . TGCGCCAGCAGTTCGGGGGGGGTAGCTTTCTTT CASSSGGVAFF
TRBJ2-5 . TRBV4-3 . TGCGCCAGCAGCCAAGATGGCGGACAGTTTCAAGAGACCCAGTACTTC CASSQDGGQFQETQYF
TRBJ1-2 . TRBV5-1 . TGCGCCAGCAGCTTGATGGCAGGGGCTGGCTATGGCTACACCTTC CASSLMAGAGYGYTF
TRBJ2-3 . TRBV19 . TGTGCCAGTACCGCAGACCAAAAGACTTATAGGAAAGATACGCAGTATTTT CASTADQKTYRKDTQYF
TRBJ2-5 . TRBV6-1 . TGTGCCAGCGAGGGAAGCGGCAACCAAGAGACCCAGTACTTC CASEGSGNQETQYF